Included here is one T cell receptor beta chain sequence, with context. Its matching antigen is unknown. The data were produced by immunoSEQ multiplex PCR, yet TCRdb's version contains in-frame clones alone and is incomplete. The sample contains more than 75,000 clones, roughly 90% of which appear only once. The data were taken from a study of T cell responses to AZD1222 COVID-19 vaccine. Study results and limitations: Donors were mostly white British, more females; clonal diversity possibly underestimated.

Trimming left V 5 bases short and J 9 bases short, with 14 bases between. The V gene's germline CDR1 is MDHEN and CDR2 SYDVKM. The CDR3 runs to 12 residues. The specimen comprised peripheral blood, sampled on day 0 of AZD1222 vaccination. This receptor was taken from an adult in good health. V gene TRBV28 combines with J gene TRBJ2-7; D is perhaps TRBD2 (5 bases). This chain's CDR3 is CASSPAGRGQYF. The DNA for the CDR3 is TGTGCCAGCAGTCCTGCGGGTCGGGGGCAGTACTTC.